These 5 T cell receptor beta chains were all obtained from the same sample, sequenced in a study of response to subunit inactivated influenza vaccine (dated by TCRdb to the late 2010s). The method behind the library was RT-PCR. Sequencing relied on an Illumina HiSeq 2500. TCRdb itself trimmed the public reads at Q25 with fastp, ran MiXCR and retained productive beta chains. Rows with a matching CDR3 protein are joined into one entry that keeps the most common DNA and genes. The sample profile shows hundreds of thousands of distinct CDR3 sequences; around 13% of them were found once. 5.5% to 7% of the sample belongs to the ten largest clones. The source material was PBMCs from blood, sampled approximately 15 days before vaccination. These receptors all come from a man over 45 who received an inactivated influenza vaccine. Donor details come from another sample of the same person, matched by shared clones.

This clonotype was seen at least ten times. The chain is built from TRBV5-1 and TRBJ2-5, with 9 bases identical to TRBD2. CDR3 length: 14 amino acids. Trimming at V came to 4 bases and at J to 3 bases, leaving 4 bases not matched to a gene. Germline CDR1 is SGHRS and CDR2 is YFSETQ. CDR3 residues: CASSHRLAEETQYF. CDR3 DNA: TGCGCCAGCAGCCACCGACTAGCGGAAGAGACCCAGTACTTC.

This clonotype turned up a few times. This chain connects TRBV6-1 to TRBJ1-6, with D maybe TRBD1 (6 bases). V was cut by 1 base and J by 9 bases, with 13 bases left in between. Germline CDR1 and CDR2: MNHNS and SASEGT. The CDR3 sequence is 15 residues long. CDR3 in amino acids: CASSEDRAVGSPLHF. DNA of the CDR3: TGTGCCAGCAGTGAAGACAGGGCTGTTGGTTCACCCCTCCACTTT.

This clonotype was detected only a few times. The CDR3 region is CASSSQRGRTDTQYF. The CDR3 coding sequence is TGCGCCAGCAGCTCCCAGCGGGGGCGCACAGATACGCAGTATTTT. The rearrangement links TRBV5-1 to TRBJ2-3; 8 nucleotides agree with TRBD2. The CDR3 totals 15 residues. V was pared by 3 bases and J by 1 base, with 4 bases of the junction left unmatched. Germline V gives CDR1 SGHRS, CDR2 YFSETQ.

The chain carries TRBV2 and TRBJ2-7; 12 nucleotides agree with TRBD2. Germline CDR1 and CDR2: SNHLY and FYNNEI. This CDR3 contains 14 residues. After removal of 10 bases from V and 1 base from J, the junction contained 5 bases not matched to a gene. CDR3 nucleotides: TGTGCCAACGCCGGGACTAGCGGGTCCTACGAGCAGTACTTC. Protein product: CANAGTSGSYEQYF.

This clonotype was seen only once. This chain links TRBV11-3 with TRBJ2-2; tentatively, D is TRBD1 (6 bases). V lost 5 bases and J 5 bases, leaving 21 bases between the germline ends. Looked up from germline, CDR1 is SGHNT and CDR2 is YENEEA. This CDR3 has 17 amino acids. The CDR3 region is CASSKPGQTRGTGELFF. CDR3 DNA sequence: TGTGCCAGCAGCAAGCCGGGACAAACCAGAGGGACCGGGGAGCTGTTTTTT.